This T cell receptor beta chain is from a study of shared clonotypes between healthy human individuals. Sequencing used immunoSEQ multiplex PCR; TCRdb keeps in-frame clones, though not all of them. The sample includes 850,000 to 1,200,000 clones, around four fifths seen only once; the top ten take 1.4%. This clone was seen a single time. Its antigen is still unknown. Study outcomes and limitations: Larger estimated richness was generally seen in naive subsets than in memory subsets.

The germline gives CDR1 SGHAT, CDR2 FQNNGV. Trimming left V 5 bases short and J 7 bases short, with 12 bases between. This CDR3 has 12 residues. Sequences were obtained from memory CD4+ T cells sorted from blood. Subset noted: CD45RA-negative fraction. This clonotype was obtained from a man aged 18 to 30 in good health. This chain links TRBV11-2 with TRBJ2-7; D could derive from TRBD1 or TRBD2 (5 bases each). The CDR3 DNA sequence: TGTGCCAGCAGCACGAGGGGCCTAGAGCAGTACTTC. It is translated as CASSTRGLEQYF.